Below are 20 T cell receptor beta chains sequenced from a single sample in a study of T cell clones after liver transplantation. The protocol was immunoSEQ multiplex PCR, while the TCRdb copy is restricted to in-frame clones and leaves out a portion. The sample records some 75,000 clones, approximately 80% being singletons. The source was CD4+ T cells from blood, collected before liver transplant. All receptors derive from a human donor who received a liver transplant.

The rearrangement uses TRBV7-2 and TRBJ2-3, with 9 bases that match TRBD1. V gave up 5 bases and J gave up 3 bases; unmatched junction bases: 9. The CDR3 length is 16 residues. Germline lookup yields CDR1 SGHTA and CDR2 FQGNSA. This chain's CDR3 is CASSPRWGQGTDTQYF. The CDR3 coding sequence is TGTGCCAGCAGCCCCCGGTGGGGACAGGGAACAGATACGCAGTATTTT. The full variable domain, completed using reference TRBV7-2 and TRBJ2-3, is GAGVSQSPSNKVTEKGKDVELRCDPISGHTALYWYRQSLGQGLEFLIYFQGNSAPDKSGLPSDRFSAERTGGSVSTLTIQRTQQEDSAVYLCASSPRWGQGTDTQYFGPGTRLTVL.

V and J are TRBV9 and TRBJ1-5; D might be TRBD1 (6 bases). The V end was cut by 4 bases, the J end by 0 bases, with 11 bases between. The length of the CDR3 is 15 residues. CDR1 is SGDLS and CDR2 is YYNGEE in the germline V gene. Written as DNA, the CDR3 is TGTGCCAGCAGCTTAACAGGGAATAGCAATCAGCCCCAGCATTTT. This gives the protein CASSLTGNSNQPQHF.

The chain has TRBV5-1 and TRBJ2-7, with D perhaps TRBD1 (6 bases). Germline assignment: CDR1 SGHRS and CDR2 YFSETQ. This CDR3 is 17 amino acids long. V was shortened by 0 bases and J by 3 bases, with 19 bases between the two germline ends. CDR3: CASSLEPTGIGSYEQYF. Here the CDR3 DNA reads TGCGCCAGCAGCTTGGAACCTACAGGGATTGGCAGCTACGAGCAGTACTTC. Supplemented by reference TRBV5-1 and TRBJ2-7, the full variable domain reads KAGVTQTPRYLIKTRGQQVTLSCSPISGHRSVSWYQQTPGQGLQFLFEYFSETQRNKGNFPGRFSGRQFSNSRSEMNVSTLELGDSALYLCASSLEPTGIGSYEQYFGPGTRLTVT.

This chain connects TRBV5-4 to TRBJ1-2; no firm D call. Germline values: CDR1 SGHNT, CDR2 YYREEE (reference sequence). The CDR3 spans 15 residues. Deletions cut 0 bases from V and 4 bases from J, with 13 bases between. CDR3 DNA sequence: TGTGCCAGCAGCTTGGGATCCAGTTACGGCTATGGCTACACCTTC. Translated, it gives CASSLGSSYGYGYTF.

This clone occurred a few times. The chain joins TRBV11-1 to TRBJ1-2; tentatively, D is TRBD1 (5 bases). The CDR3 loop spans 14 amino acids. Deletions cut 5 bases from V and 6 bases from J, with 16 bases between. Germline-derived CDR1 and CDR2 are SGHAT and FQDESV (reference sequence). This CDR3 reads CASSARRGDDGYTF. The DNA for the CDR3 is TGTGCCAGCAGCGCCCGGCGGGGGGACGATGGCTACACCTTC.

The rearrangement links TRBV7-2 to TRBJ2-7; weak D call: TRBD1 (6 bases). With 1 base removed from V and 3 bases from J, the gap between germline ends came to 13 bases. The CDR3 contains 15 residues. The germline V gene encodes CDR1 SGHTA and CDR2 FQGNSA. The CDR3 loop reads CASSLDGTPFYEQYF. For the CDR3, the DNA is TGTGCCAGCAGCTTAGATGGGACACCTTTCTACGAGCAGTACTTC.

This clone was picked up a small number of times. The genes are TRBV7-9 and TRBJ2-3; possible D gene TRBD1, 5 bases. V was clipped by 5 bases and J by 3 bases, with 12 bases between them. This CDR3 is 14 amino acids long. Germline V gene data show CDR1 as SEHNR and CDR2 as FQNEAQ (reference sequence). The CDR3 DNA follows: TGTGCCAGCAGCCTCCGACAGCAGACAGATACGCAGTATTTT. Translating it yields CASSLRQQTDTQYF.

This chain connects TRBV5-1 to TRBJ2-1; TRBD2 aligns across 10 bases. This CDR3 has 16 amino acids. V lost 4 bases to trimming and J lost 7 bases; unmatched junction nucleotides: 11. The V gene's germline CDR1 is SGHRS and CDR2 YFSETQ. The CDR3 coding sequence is TGCGCCAGCAGCACCCGATGGACTAGCGGTGGGAATGAGCAGTTCTTC. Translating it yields CASSTRWTSGGNEQFF.

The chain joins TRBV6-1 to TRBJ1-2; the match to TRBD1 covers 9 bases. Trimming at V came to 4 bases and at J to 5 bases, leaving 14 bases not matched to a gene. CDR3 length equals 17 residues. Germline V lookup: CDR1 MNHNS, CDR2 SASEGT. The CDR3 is CASSVPVPGTGWYGYTF. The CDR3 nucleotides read TGTGCCAGCAGTGTCCCCGTTCCCGGGACAGGGTGGTATGGCTACACCTTC.

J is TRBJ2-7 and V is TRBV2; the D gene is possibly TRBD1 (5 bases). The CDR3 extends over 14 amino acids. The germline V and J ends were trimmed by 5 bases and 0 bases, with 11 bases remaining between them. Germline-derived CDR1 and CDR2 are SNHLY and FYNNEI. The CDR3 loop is CASSLETDSYEQYF. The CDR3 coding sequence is TGTGCCAGCAGTTTAGAGACAGACTCCTACGAGCAGTACTTC.

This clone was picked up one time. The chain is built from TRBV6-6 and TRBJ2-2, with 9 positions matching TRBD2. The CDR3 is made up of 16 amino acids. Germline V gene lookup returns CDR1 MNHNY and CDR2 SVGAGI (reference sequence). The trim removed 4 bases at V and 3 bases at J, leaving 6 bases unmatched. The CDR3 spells CASSSSAGGDTGELFF. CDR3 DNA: TGTGCCAGCAGTTCCTCAGCGGGAGGAGACACCGGGGAGCTGTTTTTT.

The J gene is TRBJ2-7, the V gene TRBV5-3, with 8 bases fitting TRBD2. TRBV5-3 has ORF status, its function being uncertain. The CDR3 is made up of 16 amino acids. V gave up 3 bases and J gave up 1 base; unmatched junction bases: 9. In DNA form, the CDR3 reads TGTGCCAGAAGCTGGACGGGACTAGGGGTTTCCTACGAGCAGTACTTC. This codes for CARSWTGLGVSYEQYF.

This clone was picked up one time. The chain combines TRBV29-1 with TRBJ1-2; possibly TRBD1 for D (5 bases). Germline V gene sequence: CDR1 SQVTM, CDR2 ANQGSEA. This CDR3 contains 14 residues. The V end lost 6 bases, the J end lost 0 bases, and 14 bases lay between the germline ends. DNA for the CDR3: TGCAGCGTGGCCAACAGGTATTCTAACTATGGCTACACCTTC. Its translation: CSVANRYSNYGYTF.

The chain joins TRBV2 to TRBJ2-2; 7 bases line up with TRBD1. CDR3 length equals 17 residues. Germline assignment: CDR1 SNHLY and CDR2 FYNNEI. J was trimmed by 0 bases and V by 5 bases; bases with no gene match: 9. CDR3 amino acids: CASSYSGTATNTGELFF. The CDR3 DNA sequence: TGTGCCAGCAGTTACTCCGGGACAGCAACGAACACCGGGGAGCTGTTTTTT.

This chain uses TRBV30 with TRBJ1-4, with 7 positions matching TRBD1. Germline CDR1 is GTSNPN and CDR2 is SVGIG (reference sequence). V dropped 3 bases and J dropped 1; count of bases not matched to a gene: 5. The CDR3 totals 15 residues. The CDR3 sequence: CAWRDTGVTNEKLFF. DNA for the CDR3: TGTGCCTGGAGGGACACAGGGGTAACTAATGAAAAACTGTTTTTT.

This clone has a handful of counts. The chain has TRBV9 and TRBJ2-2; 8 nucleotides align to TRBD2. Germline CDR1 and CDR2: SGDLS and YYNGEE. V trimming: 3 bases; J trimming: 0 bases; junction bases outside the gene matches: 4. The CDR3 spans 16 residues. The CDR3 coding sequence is TGTGCCAGCAGCGCCACTAGCGGAACGAACACCGGGGAGCTGTTTTTT. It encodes CASSATSGTNTGELFF.

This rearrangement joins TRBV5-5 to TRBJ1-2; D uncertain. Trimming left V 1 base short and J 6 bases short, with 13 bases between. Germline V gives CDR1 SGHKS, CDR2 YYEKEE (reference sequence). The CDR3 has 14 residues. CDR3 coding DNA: TGTGCCAGCAGCTTGTTTTCGGCAGTGGATGGCTACACCTTC. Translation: CASSLFSAVDGYTF.

CDR3 sequence (DNA): TGTGCCATCAGTGAGTCGATGGGACTAGGGCAAGAGACCCAGTACTTC. This sequence encodes CAISESMGLGQETQYF. The genes are TRBV10-3 and TRBJ2-5, with 8 positions matching TRBD2. CDR1 and CDR2 (germline): ENHRY, SYGVKD. The V gene end was trimmed by 0 bases and the J gene end by 2 bases; junction bases not matched to a gene: 5. This CDR3 comprises 16 residues.

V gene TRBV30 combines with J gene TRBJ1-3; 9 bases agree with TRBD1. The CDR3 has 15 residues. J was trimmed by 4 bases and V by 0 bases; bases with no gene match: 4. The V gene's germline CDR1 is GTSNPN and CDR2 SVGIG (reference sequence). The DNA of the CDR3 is TGTGCCTGGAGTGTAGGGGGGACAGGGGGAAACACCATATATTTT. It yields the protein CAWSVGGTGGNTIYF.

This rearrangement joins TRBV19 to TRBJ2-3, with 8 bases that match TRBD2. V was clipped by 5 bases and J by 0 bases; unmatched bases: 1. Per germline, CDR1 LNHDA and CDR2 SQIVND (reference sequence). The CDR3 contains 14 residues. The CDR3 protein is CASSQRESTDTQYF. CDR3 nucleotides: TGTGCCAGTAGTCAGCGGGAGAGCACAGATACGCAGTATTTT.